This T cell receptor (beta chain) was captured by sequencing in a study of T cells in localized non-small cell lung cancer (dated by TCRdb to the early 2020s). Background for the entire study: T cell repertoires of 200 to 300 early-stage NSCLC patients were analyzed, with tumors being compared against uninvolved tumor-adjacent lungs. The cohort comprised 236 treatment-naïve NSCLC patients with resected, localized lung tumors. Of the NSCLC patients, 120 to 150 were male and approximately 110 were female, and the mean age was about 69 years.

Overall results and qualifications from the work: Because of the exploratory design, TCR variables were selected using unadjusted p-values without false-discovery rate correction. Of the top 100 tumor clones, a median of roughly 53 were detected in paired uninvolved adjacent lung; approximately 30 were also among that lung's top 100. Uninvolved tumor-adjacent lung showed the highest T cell clonality, higher than tumor, which suggests more focused antigenic responses in the uninvolved tumor-adjacent lung. Higher T cell density in blood was associated with longer overall survival, whereas higher clonality in adjacent lung was associated with shorter survival. Because multi-region tumor sequencing was not performed, intratumor heterogeneity could not be ruled out.

At diagnosis, tumor, uninvolved tumor-adjacent lung and peripheral blood were collected and then preserved as a mix of FFPE and fresh-frozen material. Blood samples were analyzed as peripheral blood mononuclear cells for TCR repertoire profiling. A word on this clone: Its recognized antigen is unknown. Nothing much larger sits one base from this clone, and base qualities are not available.

As encoded in the germline V gene, CDR1 is SNHLY while CDR2 is FYNNEI. Spanning cysteine to phenylalanine, the CDR3 consists of 17 amino acids. The only DNA kept is the CDR3, 51 bases in frame from the first base. V loses 1 base, J loses 0 bases, and the germline ends lie 15 bases apart. The immunoSEQ Assay was used to sequence TCR beta CDR3 regions from DNA. The published analysis was carried out like this. To compute T cell density, TCR beta template counts were normalized to usable DNA, which was estimated by amplifying housekeeping genes. Richness was estimated with the preseqR package, extrapolating to 400,000 templates for PBMC samples and 120,000 templates for tissue samples. Clonality was calculated as one minus Pielou's evenness. Differential abundance testing on productive amino-acid clonotypes, with a minimum total count of 5 and an alpha of 0.1, was used to identify tissue-enriched TCRs. The Jaccard Index and the Morisita Overlap Index were used to measure how much the repertoires overlapped between compartments. GLIPH grouped TCR beta CDR3s together with public tetramer-defined viral CDR3s, and a viral motif had to include at least three viral sequences and show V-gene enrichment. TCRdb limited this immuneACCESS table to in-frame rearrangements with V and J called. A share of clones is missing; checked studies link under half to unresolved V genes, and the rest is unexplained. Clone size and V and J calls were adopted from that table, with D and trimming inferred from the DNA. This sample lists 30,000 to 35,000 clones; 85% to 90% were detected once. The biggest ten clones account for approximately 4% of the sample.

The chain is made from TRBV2 and TRBJ1-1; no D gene is confidently identified. This clonotype originated in a woman aged 35-75 years with stage I lung adenocarcinoma. The sample here was peripheral blood, taken before any cancer treatment. The CDR3 region has the sequence CASSEEGGFSMNTEAFF. The DNA is as follows: TGTGCCAGCAGTGAAGAGGGAGGTTTTTCTATGAACACTGAAGCTTTCTTT.